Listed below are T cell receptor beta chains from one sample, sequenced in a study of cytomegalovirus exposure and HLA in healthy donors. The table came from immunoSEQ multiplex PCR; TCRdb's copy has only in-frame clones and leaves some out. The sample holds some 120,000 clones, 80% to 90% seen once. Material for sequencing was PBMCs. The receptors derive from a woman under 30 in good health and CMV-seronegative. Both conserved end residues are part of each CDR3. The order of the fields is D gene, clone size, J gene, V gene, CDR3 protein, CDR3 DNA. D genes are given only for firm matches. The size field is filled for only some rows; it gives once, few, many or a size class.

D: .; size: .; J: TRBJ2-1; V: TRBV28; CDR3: CASSLLWDSQFF; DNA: TGTGCCAGCAGTTTATTATGGGACTCGCAGTTCTTC
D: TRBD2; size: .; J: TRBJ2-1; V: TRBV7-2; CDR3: CASSLRASGFAYNEQFF; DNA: TGTGCCAGCAGCTTAAGGGCTAGCGGGTTTGCCTACAATGAGCAGTTCTTC
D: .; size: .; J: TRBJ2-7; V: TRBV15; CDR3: CATSRGLFSYEQYF; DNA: TGTGCCACCAGCCGAGGTCTATTCTCCTACGAGCAGTACTTC
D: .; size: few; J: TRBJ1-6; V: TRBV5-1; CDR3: CASSRDTSGSPLHF; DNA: TGCGCCAGCAGCAGGGACACCTCCGGGTCACCCCTCCACTTT
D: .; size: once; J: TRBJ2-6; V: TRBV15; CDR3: CATSRRDSRSGANVLTF; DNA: TGTGCCACCAGCCGTCGGGACTCACGCTCTGGGGCCAACGTCCTGACTTTC
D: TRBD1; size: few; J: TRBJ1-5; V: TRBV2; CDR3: CASSGTGDQPQHF; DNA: TGTGCCAGCAGTGGGACAGGCGATCAGCCCCAGCATTTT
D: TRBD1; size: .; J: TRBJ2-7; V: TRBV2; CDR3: CASSRDRRSYEQYF; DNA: TGTGCCAGCAGCCGGGACAGGAGGTCCTACGAGCAGTACTTC
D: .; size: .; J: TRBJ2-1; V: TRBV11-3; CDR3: CASLLRGSYNEQFF; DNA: TGTGCCAGCCTTTTACGCGGGTCTTACAATGAGCAGTTCTTC
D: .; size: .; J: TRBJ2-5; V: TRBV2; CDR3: CASRTSFIGETQYF; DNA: TGTGCCAGCAGAACTAGCTTTATCGGCGAGACCCAGTACTTC
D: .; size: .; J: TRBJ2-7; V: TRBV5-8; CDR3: CASSLGRHGAYEQYF; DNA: TGTGCCAGCAGCTTGGGTAGGCACGGAGCCTACGAGCAGTACTTC
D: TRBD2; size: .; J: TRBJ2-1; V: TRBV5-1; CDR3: CASSLNLAGNPNEQFF; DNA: TGCGCCAGCAGCCTGAACCTAGCGGGAAATCCCAATGAGCAGTTCTTC
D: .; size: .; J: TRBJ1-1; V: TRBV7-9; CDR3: CASSEERGMNTEAFF; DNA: TGTGCCAGCAGCGAAGAACGGGGAATGAACACTGAAGCTTTCTTT
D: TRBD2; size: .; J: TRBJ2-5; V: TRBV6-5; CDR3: CASKGLAVETQYF; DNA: TGTGCCAGCAAAGGACTAGCGGTGGAGACCCAGTACTTC
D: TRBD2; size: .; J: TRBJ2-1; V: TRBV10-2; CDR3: CASSGTSGSLDEQFF; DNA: TGCGCCAGCAGTGGGACTAGCGGGAGTCTTGATGAGCAGTTCTTC
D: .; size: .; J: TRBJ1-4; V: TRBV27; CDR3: CASSLSPGGSEKLFF; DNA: TGTGCCAGCAGTTTAAGCCCTGGCGGCAGTGAAAAACTGTTTTTT
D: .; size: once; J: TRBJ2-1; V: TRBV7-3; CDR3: CASSPGLQNNEQFF; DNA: TGTGCCAGCAGCCCAGGACTACAAAACAATGAGCAGTTCTTC
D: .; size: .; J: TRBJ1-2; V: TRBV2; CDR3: CASRAGVSYGYTF; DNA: TGTGCCAGCAGGGCAGGGGTTTCCTATGGCTACACCTTC
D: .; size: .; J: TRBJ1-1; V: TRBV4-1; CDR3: CASSQDFGGRGTEAFF; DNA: TGCGCCAGCAGCCAAGACTTCGGGGGGCGGGGAACTGAAGCTTTCTTT
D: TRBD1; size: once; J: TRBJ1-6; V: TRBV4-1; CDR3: CASSPRTGSYNSPLHF; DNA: TGCGCCAGCAGCCCACGGACAGGCTCCTATAATTCACCCCTCCACTTT
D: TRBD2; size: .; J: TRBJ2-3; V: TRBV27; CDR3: CASSSGLAGVGTDTQYF; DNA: TGTGCCAGCAGTTCGGGGCTAGCGGGGGTTGGCACAGATACGCAGTATTTT
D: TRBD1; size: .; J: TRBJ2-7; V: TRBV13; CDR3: CASSLGTGAGEQYF; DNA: TGTGCCAGCAGCCTGGGGACAGGGGCTGGGGAGCAGTACTTC
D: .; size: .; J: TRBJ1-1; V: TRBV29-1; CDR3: CSVAKGLEAFF; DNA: TGCAGCGTTGCAAAAGGACTTGAAGCTTTCTTT
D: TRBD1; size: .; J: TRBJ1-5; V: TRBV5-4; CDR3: CASSLDRGGGNQPQHF; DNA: TGTGCCAGCAGCTTGGACAGGGGTGGGGGCAATCAGCCCCAGCATTTT
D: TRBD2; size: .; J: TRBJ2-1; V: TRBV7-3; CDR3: CASSPGLAGGSYNEQFF; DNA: TGTGCCAGCAGCCCAGGACTAGCGGGGGGGTCCTACAATGAGCAGTTCTTC
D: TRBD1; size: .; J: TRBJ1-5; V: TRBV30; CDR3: CAWATGARNQPQHF; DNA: TGTGCCTGGGCGACAGGGGCCCGCAATCAGCCCCAGCATTTT
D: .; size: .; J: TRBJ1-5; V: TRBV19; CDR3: CASSISGGNQPQHF; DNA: TGTGCCAGTAGTATTAGCGGCGGCAATCAGCCCCAGCATTTT
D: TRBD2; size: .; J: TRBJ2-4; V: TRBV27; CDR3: CASSAKPPGGVRNIQYF; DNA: TGTGCCAGCAGCGCTAAACCCCCGGGGGGGGTGCGGAACATTCAGTACTTC
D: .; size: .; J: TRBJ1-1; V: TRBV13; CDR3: CASSRLLRDTEAFF; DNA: TGTGCCAGCAGCCGACTATTAAGGGACACTGAAGCTTTCTTT
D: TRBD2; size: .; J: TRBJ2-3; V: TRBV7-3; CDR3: CASSLNPSGFRDTQYF; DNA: TGTGCCAGCAGCTTAAACCCTAGCGGGTTTAGAGATACGCAGTATTTT
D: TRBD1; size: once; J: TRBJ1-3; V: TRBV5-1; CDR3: CASSFSGGGNTIYF; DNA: TGCGCCAGCAGCTTTTCAGGGGGTGGAAACACCATATATTTT
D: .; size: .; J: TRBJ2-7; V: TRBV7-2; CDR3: CASSLGGGFYEQYF; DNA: TGTGCCAGCAGCTTAGGTGGCGGCTTCTACGAGCAGTACTTC
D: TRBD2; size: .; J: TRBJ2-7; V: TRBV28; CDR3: CASSGPGLAGGPRYEQYF; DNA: TGTGCCAGCAGTGGGCCGGGACTAGCGGGAGGGCCTCGCTACGAGCAGTACTTC
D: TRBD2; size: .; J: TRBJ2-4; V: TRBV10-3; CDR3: CAISESATSGRLAKNIQYF; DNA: TGTGCCATCAGTGAGTCCGCGACTAGCGGGAGGCTTGCCAAAAACATTCAGTACTTC
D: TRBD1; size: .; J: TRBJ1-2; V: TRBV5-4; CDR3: CASSLNQGAYGYTF; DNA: TGTGCCAGCAGCTTGAATCAGGGGGCATATGGCTACACCTTC
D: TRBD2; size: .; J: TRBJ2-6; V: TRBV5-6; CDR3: CASSLGTRAGANVLTF; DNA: TGTGCCAGCAGCTTGGGGACTAGGGCTGGGGCCAACGTCCTGACTTTC
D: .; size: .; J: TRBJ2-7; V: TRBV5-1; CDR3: CASSLWDNHEQYF; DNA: TGCGCCAGCAGCTTGTGGGACAATCACGAGCAGTACTTC
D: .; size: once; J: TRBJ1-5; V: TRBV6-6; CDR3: CASSYHGQNSNQPQHF; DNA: TGTGCCAGCAGTTATCACGGACAGAATAGCAATCAGCCCCAGCATTTT
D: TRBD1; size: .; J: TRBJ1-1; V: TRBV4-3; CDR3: CASSHSRQGAIGAFF; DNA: TGCGCCAGCAGCCACAGCCGACAGGGGGCAATCGGAGCTTTCTTT
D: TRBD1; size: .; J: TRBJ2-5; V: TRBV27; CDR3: CASCGVGQRYF; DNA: TGTGCCAGCTGTGGAGTGGGACAGAGATACTTC
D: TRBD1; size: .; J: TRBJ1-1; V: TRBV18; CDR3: CASSPLGQGIRTENTEAFF; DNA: TGTGCCAGCTCACCGTTGGGACAGGGGATTCGTACGGAGAACACTGAAGCTTTCTTT
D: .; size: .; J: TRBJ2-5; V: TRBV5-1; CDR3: CASSLVTGRKETQYF; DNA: TGCGCCAGCAGCTTGGTCACGGGGAGAAAGGAGACCCAGTACTTC